This T cell receptor beta chain was found in a study of shared clonotypes between healthy human individuals. As concerns this clone: Antigen: not known.

Study findings and constraints: Naive subsets typically showed greater estimated richness than memory subsets.

Assay: immunoSEQ multiplex PCR; the TCRdb copy retains only in-frame clones and omits some. The data contain about 380,000 clones, roughly 96% of them singletons. The sequenced sample consisted of memory CD8+ T cells sorted from blood. Noted subset: CD45RO+ cells pooled with CCR7-negative TemRA cells. The sequence was collected from a young man in good health.

CDR3 loop: CASSRTGDTGELFF. The CDR3 nucleotides are TGTGCCAGCAGCCGGACAGGGGACACCGGGGAGCTGTTTTTT. The chain joins TRBV5-6 to TRBJ2-2, with 9 bases identical to TRBD1. The length of the CDR3 is 14 residues. From germline, CDR1 is SGHDT and CDR2 YYEEEE. The junction had 1 base not matched to a gene; V was cut back by 4 bases and J by 3 bases.